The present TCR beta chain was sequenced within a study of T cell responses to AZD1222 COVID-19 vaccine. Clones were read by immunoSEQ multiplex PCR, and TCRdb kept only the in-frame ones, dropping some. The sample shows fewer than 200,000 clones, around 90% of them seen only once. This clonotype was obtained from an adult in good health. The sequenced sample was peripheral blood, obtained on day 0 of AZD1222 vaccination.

CDR3 sequence reads: CASSPGQVAQHF. In nucleotides, the CDR3 is TGTGCCAGCAGCCCAGGACAGGTCGCCCAGCATTTT. The chain couples TRBV11-3 to TRBJ1-5; 7 nucleotides align to TRBD1. Germline V gene sequence: CDR1 SGHNT, CDR2 YENEEA. V trimming: 5 bases; J trimming: 11 bases; junction bases outside the gene matches: 6. The CDR3 extends over 12 amino acids.